Each of the 32 T cell receptor beta chains below was sequenced from the same sample in a study of T-cell memory formation after mild COVID-19. MiXCR was run by TCRdb on the 5' RACE reads, yielding one entry per CDR3 protein. In the table there are roughly 550,000 distinct CDR3 sequences, about a fifth of which are singletons. Sequencing was carried out using PBMCs or a T cell subset sorted from them (not recorded which). All receptors come from an adult woman who had mild COVID-19 (a few samples of this study predate the infection). Cell type and time point are not known.

V is TRBV9 and J is TRBJ2-3; 7 bases are a match to TRBD1. The CDR3 loop spans 15 amino acids. CDR1 and CDR2 (germline): SGDLS, YYNGEE. Germline trimming cut 3 bases from V and 3 bases from J; bases unmatched to any gene: 7. The CDR3 loop is CASSEQGMGTDTQYF. The CDR3, as DNA: TGTGCCAGCAGCGAACAGGGGATGGGGACAGATACGCAGTATTTT.

There are a few counts of this clonotype. The V and J genes are TRBV11-2 and TRBJ1-1, with no clear D. CDR1 is SGHAT and CDR2 is FQNNGV in the germline V gene. V was trimmed by 4 bases and J by 1 base, leaving 10 bases between them. The CDR3 spans 14 residues. The chain's CDR3 is CASSSLVGNTEAFF. DNA for the CDR3: TGTGCCAGCAGCTCTTTGGTAGGGAACACTGAAGCTTTCTTT. Based on the CDR3 plus reference TRBV11-2 and TRBJ1-1, the full variable domain is EAGVAQSPRYKIIEKRQSVAFWCNPISGHATLYWYQQILGQGPKLLIQFQNNGVVDDSQLPKDRFSAERLKGVDSTLKIQPAKLEDSAVYLCASSSLVGNTEAFFGQGTRLTVV.

This sequence joins TRBV18 and TRBJ2-5; 11 bases agree with TRBD2. V dropped 6 bases and J dropped 5; count of bases not matched to a gene: 8. This CDR3 has 15 amino acids. Germline lookup yields CDR1 KGHSH and CDR2 LQKENI. CDR3 nucleotides: TGTGCCAGCTCGGGGTCAACTAGCGGGGGCGAGACCCAGTACTTC. This sequence encodes CASSGSTSGGETQYF.

This clonotype was counted at least ten times. The chain has TRBV7-8 and TRBJ2-3; 7 bases match TRBD1. J lost 5 bases, V lost 5 bases, and 13 bases had no gene match. Germline V gives CDR1 SGHVS, CDR2 FQNEAQ. The CDR3 is made up of 16 amino acids. CDR3 amino acids: CASSPRQGMIRDTQYF. The CDR3 DNA follows: TGTGCCAGCAGCCCGCGACAGGGAATGATCAGAGATACGCAGTATTTT.

The chain couples TRBV5-1 to TRBJ1-2; D is uncertain. The CDR3 consists of 13 residues. Germline V gene sequence: CDR1 SGHRS, CDR2 YFSETQ. The germline V and J ends were trimmed by 0 bases and 7 bases, with 10 bases remaining between them. This chain's CDR3 is CASSLEGRVGYTF. In DNA form, the CDR3 reads TGCGCCAGCAGCTTGGAGGGCCGGGTTGGCTACACCTTC.

There are a few counts of this clonotype. The V and J genes are TRBV6-1 and TRBJ2-7; D uncertain. The CDR3 extends over 17 amino acids. The V gene's germline CDR1 is MNHNS and CDR2 SASEGT. V was trimmed by 3 bases and J by 7 bases, leaving 25 bases between them. The DNA of the CDR3 is TGTGCCAGCAGTGATAGCCTCATCGGGTTTAAAGTATGGGAGCAGTACTTC. This codes for CASSDSLIGFKVWEQYF.

This chain connects TRBV20-1 to TRBJ2-3; D unclear. The V gene lost 2 bases and the J gene lost 1 base, with 10 bases spanning the gap. The CDR3 is 14 residues long. Germline V gene lookup returns CDR1 DFQATT and CDR2 SNEGSKA (reference sequence). The CDR3, as DNA: TGCAGTGCTAGACCGGCTCTTGGCACAGATACGCAGTATTTT. As protein: CSARPALGTDTQYF.

The genes are TRBV6-6 and TRBJ1-1; TRBD1 agrees at 9 bases. Germline V gene sequence: CDR1 MNHNY, CDR2 SVGAGI (reference sequence). V gave up 1 base and J gave up 8 bases; unmatched junction bases: 11. The CDR3 sequence is 16 residues long. Written as DNA, the CDR3 is TGTGCCAGCAGTTACTTTCGGTTACAGGGGGCGGAAGAAGCTTTCTTT. Protein: CASSYFRLQGAEEAFF.

The chain couples TRBV24-1 to TRBJ2-3, with TRBD1 identical over 8 bases. CDR3 length: 14 amino acids. Trimming took 3 bases from V and 4 from J; bases not matched to a gene: 2. The germline CDR1 and CDR2 sequences are KGHDR and SFDVKD. The CDR3 DNA reads as TGTGCCACCAGTGATAGGACAGGGTCAGATACGCAGTATTTT. Translation gives CATSDRTGSDTQYF.

This clonotype was detected a few times. V is TRBV5-6 and J is TRBJ1-1, with D hard to call. Trimming removed 0 bases at V and 1 base at J, with 10 bases between. CDR1 and CDR2 (germline): SGHDT, YYEEEE. CDR3 size: 15 residues. For the CDR3, the DNA is TGTGCCAGCAGCTTGGTGATGGGCGAGAACACTGAAGCTTTCTTT. Translated: CASSLVMGENTEAFF. Drawing the rest from reference TRBV5-6 and TRBJ1-1, the complete variable domain is DAGVTQSPTHLIKTRGQQVTLRCSPKSGHDTVSWYQQALGQGPQFIFQYYEEEERQRGNFPDRFSGHQFPNYSSELNVNALLLGDSALYLCASSLVMGENTEAFFGQGTRLTVV.

J is TRBJ2-3 and V is TRBV19, with 8 nucleotides matching TRBD1. Germline CDR1 is LNHDA and CDR2 is SQIVND (reference sequence). The CDR3 covers 17 residues. V shed 0 bases and J 1 base; nucleotides not matched to a gene: 6. The CDR3 sequence is CASSIDPAGGGTDTQYF. The CDR3 nucleotides are TGTGCCAGTAGTATAGATCCGGCAGGGGGCGGCACAGATACGCAGTATTTT. Full variable domain (remainder filled in from reference TRBV19 and TRBJ2-3): DGGITQSPKYLFRKEGQNVTLSCEQNLNHDAMYWYRQDPGQGLRLIYYSQIVNDFQKGDIAEGYSVSREKKESFPLTVTSAQKNPTAFYLCASSIDPAGGGTDTQYFGPGTRLTVL.

The V gene is TRBV30, the J gene TRBJ2-6; a weak D match, TRBD1 (5 bases). The V end lost 2 bases, the J end lost 3 bases, and 11 bases lay between the germline ends. CDR3 length: 15 residues. Per the germline V gene, CDR1 is GTSNPN and CDR2 is SVGIG (reference sequence). In nucleotides, the CDR3 is TGTGCCTGGAGTTCAGGGTTCGGTGGGGCCAACGTCCTGACTTTC. Translation gives CAWSSGFGGANVLTF.

The gene calls are TRBV5-4 and TRBJ2-3; D is possibly TRBD1 or TRBD2 (5 bases each). This CDR3 is 16 amino acids long. Deletions cut 4 bases from V and 2 bases from J, with 17 bases between. Germline CDR1 reads SGHNT; CDR2 reads YYREEE (reference sequence). DNA of the CDR3: TGTGCCAGCAGCCACAAGGATGGGGGAGCCACAGATACGCAGTATTTT. This gives the protein CASSHKDGGATDTQYF.

This clonotype was counted between two and nine times. The gene calls are TRBV5-1 and TRBJ2-1; the match to TRBD1 covers 12 bases. V was pared by 3 bases and J by 8 bases, with 6 bases of the junction left unmatched. Per the germline V gene, CDR1 is SGHRS and CDR2 is YFSETQ. This CDR3 region has 15 residues. The CDR3 nucleotides read TGCGCCAGCAGCTCACCGGGACAGGGGGCGGATGAGCAGTTCTTC. Translation: CASSSPGQGADEQFF.

The chain joins TRBV10-3 to TRBJ2-1; the D is unclear. Germline loops: CDR1 ENHRY, CDR2 SYGVKD. The V and J ends lost 8 bases and 8 bases respectively, with 4 bases between them. The CDR3 runs to 9 residues. CDR3 sequence: CAIGDEQFF. For the CDR3, the DNA is TGTGCCATCGGGGATGAGCAGTTCTTC.

The chain has TRBV2 and TRBJ2-7; 9 bases agree with TRBD1. CDR1 is SNHLY, CDR2 FYNNEI, per germline. The CDR3 runs to 15 residues. V trimming: 5 bases; J trimming: 7 bases; junction bases outside the gene matches: 12. For the CDR3, the DNA is TGTGCCAGCAGTTACCGGGACAGGGACATAGGGGAGCAGTACTTC. Its translation: CASSYRDRDIGEQYF.

This sequence joins TRBV5-1 and TRBJ2-2; 9 bases match TRBD1. CDR3 length: 16 amino acids. Germline CDR1 and CDR2: SGHRS and YFSETQ. After removal of 3 bases from V and 7 bases from J, the junction contained 10 bases not matched to a gene. Here the CDR3 reads CASSSGQGRMNGELFF. In nucleotides, the CDR3 is TGCGCCAGCAGCTCAGGACAGGGGAGGATGAACGGGGAGCTGTTTTTT.

This clonotype came up a few times. The V gene is TRBV7-2, the J gene TRBJ2-2, with no clear D. Trimming pared 5 bases from V and 5 bases from J, leaving 15 bases between. Germline values: CDR1 SGHTA, CDR2 FQGNSA. This CDR3 region has 15 residues. The CDR3 spells CASSLTDLGTGELFF. CDR3 DNA: TGTGCCAGCAGCCTCACTGATCTAGGAACCGGGGAGCTGTTTTTT.

Only a few counts were recorded for this clonotype. This chain joins TRBV20-1 and TRBJ1-1, with 7 nucleotides matching TRBD1. The CDR3 extends over 18 amino acids. CDR1 DFQATT and CDR2 SNEGSKA come from the germline V gene (reference sequence). Trimming at V came to 0 bases and at J to 3 bases, leaving 16 bases not matched to a gene. The CDR3 is CSARDLYQIQGGYTEAFF. CDR3 nucleotides: TGCAGTGCTAGAGATCTGTATCAAATCCAGGGGGGGTACACTGAAGCTTTCTTT.

The V gene is TRBV5-1, the J gene TRBJ1-4, with D unresolved. Germline assignment: CDR1 SGHRS and CDR2 YFSETQ. The CDR3 consists of 16 residues. V was trimmed by 4 bases and J by 1 base, leaving 14 bases between them. This CDR3 reads CASSLQSGGTNEKLFF. In DNA, the CDR3 is TGCGCCAGCAGCCTCCAGTCGGGCGGAACTAATGAAAAACTGTTTTTT.

This chain joins TRBV29-1 and TRBJ2-5; D is unclear. This CDR3 has 14 amino acids. V was pared by 1 base and J by 5 bases, with 14 bases between. The germline V gene encodes CDR1 SQVTM and CDR2 ANQGSEA. The CDR3 spells CSVEGDGVGETQYF. DNA for the CDR3: TGCAGCGTTGAAGGAGATGGGGTGGGGGAGACCCAGTACTTC. Variable domain in full (rest from reference TRBV29-1 and TRBJ2-5): SAVISQKPSRDICQRGTSLTIQCQVDSQVTMMFWYRQQPGQSLTLIATANQGSEATYESGFVIDKFPISRPNLTFSTLTVSNMSPEDSSIYLCSVEGDGVGETQYFGPGTRLLVL.

This clonotype was counted at least ten times. The V and J genes are TRBV27 and TRBJ2-1, with 10 bases fitting TRBD2. Per the germline V gene, CDR1 is MNHEY and CDR2 is SMNVEV (reference sequence). Trimming took 6 bases from V and 4 from J; bases not matched to a gene: 6. The CDR3 sequence is 15 residues long. Here the CDR3 reads CASRWTSGVYNEQFF. The DNA for the CDR3 is TGTGCCAGCAGGTGGACTAGCGGAGTTTACAATGAGCAGTTCTTC.

V is TRBV24-1 and J is TRBJ1-2, with 7 positions matching TRBD1. This CDR3 has 14 amino acids. V was clipped by 4 bases and J by 2 bases; unmatched bases: 3. CDR1 is KGHDR and CDR2 is SFDVKD in the germline V gene. CDR3 in DNA: TGTGCCACCAGTGACGAACAGGGGAACTATGGCTACACCTTC. It codes for CATSDEQGNYGYTF.

This clonotype has a handful of counts. V usage is TRBV20-1 and J usage is TRBJ2-7, with D tentatively TRBD2 (5 bases). Germline lookup yields CDR1 DFQATT and CDR2 SNEGSKA (reference sequence). The ends were cut back, 3 bases at V and 4 bases at J, with 13 bases in the middle. There are 13 residues in the CDR3. CDR3 loop: CSASGDGFYEQYF. The CDR3 DNA reads as TGCAGTGCTAGCGGGGATGGATTTTACGAGCAGTACTTC.

This clonotype was counted only a few times. The rearrangement uses TRBV11-2 and TRBJ2-1; D unresolved. From germline, CDR1 is SGHAT and CDR2 FQNNGV. V lost 1 base, J lost 6 bases, and 13 bases lay in between. This CDR3 spans 15 amino acids. In DNA form, the CDR3 reads TGTGCCAGCAGCTTAGGGGGTGGAGTACCCAATGAGCAGTTCTTC. As protein: CASSLGGGVPNEQFF.

This clonotype was counted a few times. The V gene is TRBV18, the J gene TRBJ1-5, with D uncertain. The CDR3 sequence is 13 residues long. Germline CDR1 reads KGHSH; CDR2 reads LQKENI. V lost 3 bases and J 5 bases, leaving 8 bases between the germline ends. In DNA, the CDR3 is TGTGCCAGCTCACCGGCACGAGATCAGCCCCAGCATTTT. Amino acids: CASSPARDQPQHF.

The chain recombines TRBV4-1 with TRBJ2-1; 8 nucleotides line up with TRBD2. The CDR3 spans 16 residues. The germline V gene encodes CDR1 MGHRA and CDR2 YSYEKL. Germline trimming cut 5 bases from V and 0 bases from J; bases unmatched to any gene: 6. The CDR3 is CASSYVAGSSYNEQFF. The CDR3 region has the DNA TGCGCCAGCAGCTACGTAGCGGGGAGCTCCTACAATGAGCAGTTCTTC.

This clonotype was seen only a few times. This chain joins TRBV7-9 and TRBJ2-1; D is ambiguous. The CDR3 sequence is 15 residues long. Germline V gene data show CDR1 as SEHNR and CDR2 as FQNEAQ (reference sequence). V shed 5 bases and J shed 0 bases, with 11 bases lying between them. The chain's CDR3 is CASSPAEVSYNEQFF. The CDR3 DNA reads as TGTGCCAGCAGCCCCGCCGAGGTCTCCTACAATGAGCAGTTCTTC.

There are a few counts of this clonotype. The V and J genes are TRBV29-1 and TRBJ1-2; weak D call: TRBD1 (5 bases). From germline, CDR1 is SQVTM and CDR2 ANQGSEA. Trimming shortened V by 1 base and J by 7 bases, and 19 bases separated the two germline ends. CDR3 size: 15 residues. CDR3 in DNA: TGCAGCGTTGAAGCTCGGGGGGACGGTCTTGGTGGCTACACCTTC. Translated: CSVEARGDGLGGYTF. Full variable domain (outside the CDR3, taken from reference TRBV29-1 and TRBJ1-2): SAVISQKPSRDICQRGTSLTIQCQVDSQVTMMFWYRQQPGQSLTLIATANQGSEATYESGFVIDKFPISRPNLTFSTLTVSNMSPEDSSIYLCSVEARGDGLGGYTFGSGTRLTVV.

This clonotype was detected a few times. The CDR3 coding sequence is TGTGCCAGCAGCTTAACTGGGACAGGGTATTTGAACACTGAAGCTTTCTTT. This sequence encodes CASSLTGTGYLNTEAFF. The J gene is TRBJ1-1, the V gene TRBV7-3; 9 bases map to TRBD1. Germline values: CDR1 SGHTA, CDR2 FQGTGA. Trimming cost V 0 bases and J 0 bases; bases outside gene matches: 5. The CDR3 runs 17 residues.

This clonotype came up a few times. This chain joins TRBV12-3 or TRBV12-4 and TRBJ1-1; 7 bases line up with TRBD1. The CDR3 covers 15 residues. The V segment lost 3 bases and the J segment 0 bases; nucleotides outside the gene matches: 4. The CDR3 DNA is TGTGCCAGCAGTTTCTTACAGGGGCTGAACACTGAAGCTTTCTTT. Translated: CASSFLQGLNTEAFF.

The DNA of the CDR3 is TGTGCCAGCAGCTTAGCGACTAGCGCTTTCACAGATACGCAGTATTTT. Its translation: CASSLATSAFTDTQYF. V is TRBV7-9 and J is TRBJ2-3, with 8 bases matching TRBD2. CDR3 size: 16 residues. J gave up 2 bases and V 0 bases, and 4 bases lay outside the gene matches. Germline loops: CDR1 SEHNR, CDR2 FQNEAQ (reference sequence). Combining the CDR3 with reference TRBV7-9 and TRBJ2-3 gives the whole variable domain DTGVSQNPRHKITKRGQNVTFRCDPISEHNRLYWYRQTLGQGPEFLTYFQNEAQLEKSRLLSDRFSAERPKGSFSTLEIQRTEQGDSAMYLCASSLATSAFTDTQYFGPGTRLTVL.